A selection of T cell receptor beta chains follows, all from one sample in a study of CD8+ T cells in alopecia areata. Generated by immunoSEQ multiplex PCR, the TCRdb table keeps only in-frame clones and is missing some. The sample contains some 30,000 clones, around three quarters of which appear only once. Sequencing was carried out using NKG2D-low CD8+ T cells sorted from blood. The origin of the receptors is a human donor with alopecia areata. Both conserved end residues are part of each CDR3. The D gene is left open where the match is weak. Part of the rows lack a size; the others show once, few, many or a class for expanded clones.

v_gene	abundance	d_gene	j_gene	CDR3nt	CDR3aa
TRBV7-8	-	TRBD2	TRBJ2-3	TGTGCCAGCAGCTTAGACAGGGAAGGACTAGCGGGCACAGATACGCAGTATTTT	CASSLDREGLAGTDTQYF
TRBV12-5	-	TRBD1	TRBJ2-5	TGTGCTAGTGGTTTGGTCGTGACAGGGGTAGAGACCCAGTACTTC	CASGLVVTGVETQYF
TRBV6-5	-	-	TRBJ2-5	TGTGCCAGCGGGCCCCAAGGAGGGGGAGGGGAGACCCAGTACTTC	CASGPQGGGGETQYF
TRBV4-1	-	-	TRBJ2-7	TGCGCCAGCAGCCAAGAACCTTCCTACGAGCAGTACTTC	CASSQEPSYEQYF
TRBV13	-	-	TRBJ2-1	TGTGCCAGCACCCGCGTTGCCTCCTACAATGAGCAGTTCTTC	CASTRVASYNEQFF
TRBV29-1	-	TRBD1	TRBJ1-1	TGCAGCGCCCGAGACAGGGCAGAAGCTTTCTTT	CSARDRAEAFF
TRBV5-1	-	-	TRBJ2-7	TGCGCCAGCAGCCTGGGCAGCTCCTACGAGCAGTACTTC	CASSLGSSYEQYF
TRBV5-6	-	TRBD2	TRBJ2-1	TGTGCCAGCAGCCGTACGGGACTAGCGGGAGTTAACAATGAGCAGTTCTTC	CASSRTGLAGVNNEQFF
TRBV5-1	-	TRBD2	TRBJ2-7	TGCGCCAGCAGGCCTGGGACTAGCGGGACCGACGAGCAGTACTTC	CASRPGTSGTDEQYF
TRBV4-1	-	TRBD2	TRBJ2-7	TGCGCCAGCAGCCAGGGACTAGCGGAGTTGGAGCAGTACTTC	CASSQGLAELEQYF
TRBV2	-	TRBD1	TRBJ2-1	TGTGCCAGCAGTGTTTATCTTGGGACAGTCGAGCAGTTCTTC	CASSVYLGTVEQFF
TRBV28	few	-	TRBJ1-1	TGTGCCAGCAGCCCCGAGGCACCGGGGGTTGAAGCTTTCTTT	CASSPEAPGVEAFF
TRBV5-4	-	-	TRBJ2-7	TGTGCCAGCAGCACAGTACCAGGATCCTACGAGCAGTACTTC	CASSTVPGSYEQYF
TRBV27	-	TRBD2	TRBJ2-7	TGTGCCAGCAGCGATTTGACTAGCGGCCTACGCTACGAGCAGTACTTC	CASSDLTSGLRYEQYF
TRBV27	-	TRBD2	TRBJ2-7	TGTGCCAGCAGTGTGGGGGCCGGGAGGGACGAGCAGTACTTC	CASSVGAGRDEQYF
TRBV23-1	-	-	TRBJ1-2	TGCGCCAGCAGTCACAAAGCGGACGCCCGTGATGGCTACACCTTC	CASSHKADARDGYTF
TRBV4-1	-	-	TRBJ2-3	TGCGCCAGCAGCCAAGCCCCATGGGAATCCACAGATACGCAGTATTTT	CASSQAPWESTDTQYF
TRBV4-2	-	-	TRBJ1-2	TGTGCCAGCAGCCCAACTGGGGGAGACTATGGCTACACCTTC	CASSPTGGDYGYTF
TRBV6-1	-	TRBD1	TRBJ2-2	TGTGCCAGCAGTGTAAGGGACAGGAGTAAGGCCGGGGAGCTGTTTTTT	CASSVRDRSKAGELFF
TRBV27	-	TRBD2	TRBJ2-3	TGTGCCAGCAGCCCGGGACTAGCGGGAGATACGCAGTATTTT	CASSPGLAGDTQYF
TRBV5-1	-	-	TRBJ2-7	TGCGCCAGCAGCTTGGACGGTACCTACGAGCAGTACTTC	CASSLDGTYEQYF
TRBV30	-	-	TRBJ2-7	TGTGCCTGGAGTGTGGACCCTTACTACGAGCAGTACTTC	CAWSVDPYYEQYF
TRBV19	few	-	TRBJ2-1	TGTGCCAGTAGTATCGGGGCGGGTAGCTCCTACAATGAGCAGTTCTTC	CASSIGAGSSYNEQFF
TRBV6-4	-	-	TRBJ2-2	TGTGCCAGCAGTGACTCAGCGGGGAACACCGGGGAGCTGTTTTTT	CASSDSAGNTGELFF
TRBV4-3	-	-	TRBJ2-7	TGCGCCAGCAGCCAAGATTCGACGACAAGGTACTACGAGCAGTACTTC	CASSQDSTTRYYEQYF
TRBV29-1	-	-	TRBJ2-1	TGCAGCGTCCCACTGCCGGGGGAGCGAACCTACAATGAGCAGTTCTTC	CSVPLPGERTYNEQFF
TRBV29-1	-	-	TRBJ2-2	TGCAGCGCTAGGGACGGATTCACCGGGGAGCTGTTTTTT	CSARDGFTGELFF